This TCR beta chain comes out of a study of cytomegalovirus exposure and HLA in healthy donors. Study-wide points: In a later analysis, an Asian-associated ancestry cluster reportedly showed fewer N-insertions than the roughly 690-donor mean. Later on, analysis showed that most CMV-associated TCR beta chains appeared to be HLA-restricted.

V was clipped by 5 bases and J by 7 bases; unmatched bases: 5. CDR1 and CDR2 (germline): SGHRS, YFSETQ. The CDR3 has 13 amino acids. As for this clone: Its cognate antigen is unknown.

Primers for the PCR totalled 60 Vbeta and 13 Jbeta. Method: immunoSEQ multiplex PCR; TCRdb's copy keeps in-frame clones and lacks some. The sample has about 94,000 clones, more than 75% seen once; the top ten hold 9% to 12%. Nominally healthy donors were sampled, though unrecorded immune exposures were likely. This chain uses TRBV5-1 with TRBJ1-4; 7 nucleotides align to TRBD1. This TCR was sampled from a human donor in good health. The sequenced sample consisted of PBMCs. CDR3 nucleotide sequence: TGCGCCAGCAGACAGGGGATGGGTGAAAAACTGTTTTTT. Amino acid sequence: CASRQGMGEKLFF.